Sequencing of this T cell receptor (beta chain) was carried out in a study of T cells after yellow fever vaccination. TCRdb processed the 5' RACE reads anew with MiXCR; each CDR3 protein has one entry. The sample lists over 65,000 distinct CDR3 sequences, about an eighth occurring once. Trimming removed 2 bases at V and 7 bases at J, with 5 bases between. Germline V gene lookup returns CDR1 SEHNR and CDR2 FQNEAQ (reference sequence). The CDR3 is made up of 12 amino acids. The receptor comes from a man aged 18-30 years who received the YFV17D yellow fever vaccine. The rearrangement links TRBV7-9 to TRBJ2-2; D is uncertain. The sample consisted of CD8+ T cells not binding an NS4B(214-222) dextramer, sorted from PBMCs, taken approximately 22 days after the first yellow fever vaccination. CDR3 bases: TGTGCCAGCAGCTTATTGGGCGGGGAGCTGTTTTTT. Translated, it gives CASSLLGGELFF.